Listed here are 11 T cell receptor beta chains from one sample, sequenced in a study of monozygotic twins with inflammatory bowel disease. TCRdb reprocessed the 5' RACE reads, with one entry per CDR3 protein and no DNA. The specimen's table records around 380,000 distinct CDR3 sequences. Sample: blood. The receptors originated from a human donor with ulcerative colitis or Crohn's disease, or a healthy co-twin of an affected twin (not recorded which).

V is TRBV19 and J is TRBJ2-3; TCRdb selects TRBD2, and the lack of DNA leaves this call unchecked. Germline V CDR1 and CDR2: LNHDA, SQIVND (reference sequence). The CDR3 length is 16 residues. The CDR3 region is CASSRERGGRTDTQYF.

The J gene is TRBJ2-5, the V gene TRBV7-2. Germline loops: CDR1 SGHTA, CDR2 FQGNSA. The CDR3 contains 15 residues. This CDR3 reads CASSPSGGLWETQYF.

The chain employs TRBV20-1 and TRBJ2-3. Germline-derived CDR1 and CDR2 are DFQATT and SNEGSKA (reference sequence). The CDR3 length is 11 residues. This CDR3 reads CSAHSVDTQYF.

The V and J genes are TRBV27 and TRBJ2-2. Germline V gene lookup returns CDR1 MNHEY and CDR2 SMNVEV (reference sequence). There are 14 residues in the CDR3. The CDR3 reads CASRVSGLTGELFF.

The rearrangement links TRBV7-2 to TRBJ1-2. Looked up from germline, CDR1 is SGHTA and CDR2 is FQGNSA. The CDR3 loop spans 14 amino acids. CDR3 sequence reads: CASSLWATNYGYTF.

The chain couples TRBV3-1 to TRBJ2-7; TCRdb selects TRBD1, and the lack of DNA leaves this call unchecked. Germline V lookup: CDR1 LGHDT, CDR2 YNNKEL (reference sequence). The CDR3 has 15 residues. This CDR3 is CASSQEVYPRNEQYF.

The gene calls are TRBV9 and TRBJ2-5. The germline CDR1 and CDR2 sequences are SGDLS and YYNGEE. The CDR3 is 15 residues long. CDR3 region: CASSVGTLYQETQYF.

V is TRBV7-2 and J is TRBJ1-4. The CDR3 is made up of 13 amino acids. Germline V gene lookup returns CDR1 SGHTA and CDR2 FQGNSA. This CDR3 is CASSPGGRGGLFF.

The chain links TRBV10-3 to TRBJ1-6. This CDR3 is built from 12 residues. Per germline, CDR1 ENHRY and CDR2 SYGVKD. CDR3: CAISEGDSPLHF.

CDR3 loop: CASSQQTGTKVNF. The chain couples TRBV28 to TRBJ2-4; TCRdb's D gene call, TRBD1, goes unchecked for lack of DNA. The CDR3 covers 13 residues. Germline loops: CDR1 MDHEN, CDR2 SYDVKM.

CDR3 residues: CASSLINSFTGELFF. This rearrangement joins TRBV5-1 to TRBJ2-2. CDR1 is SGHRS and CDR2 is YFSETQ in the germline V gene. The CDR3 is 15 residues long.